This section outlines one TCR beta chain sequence together with its context. Its antigen is currently unknown. Compared with germline, one end of the junction differs, possibly owing to a read error. The length of the CDR3 is 13 residues. Germline V lookup: CDR1 WSHSY, CDR2 SAAADI. The data are from a study of tumor and adjacent non-tumor tissue in lung cancer. Study details: Aged about 31 to 80 years, patients included under 13 men and a few women with stage I to III disease. Study-level findings and limits: In normal lung, the top 100 clones were significantly more dominant than in tumor. Significantly higher TCR diversity was found in tumor than normal lung.

The template was RNA from unsorted bulk tissue. This non-tumor lung sample came from over 3 cm beyond the tumor edge. Between August and November 2014, newly diagnosed, chemotherapy-naive lung cancer patients underwent thoracic surgery in China. A modified ARM-PCR protocol with three rounds of nested PCR amplified TCRbeta. MiXCR, run by TCRdb on the multiplex PCR reads, gives a single entry per CDR3 protein. The sample has tens of thousands of distinct CDR3 sequences, roughly 60% seen once. The receptor comes from a woman in her thirties or forties with non-small cell lung cancer. This chain joins TRBV10-2 and TRBJ2-7; 12 bases are shared with TRBD2. Sequencing was carried out using distant non-tumor lung tissue. The CDR3 protein is CASLTSGRDEQCF. The CDR3 DNA sequence: TGCGCCAGCCTGACTAGCGGGAGAGACGAGCAGTGCTTC.